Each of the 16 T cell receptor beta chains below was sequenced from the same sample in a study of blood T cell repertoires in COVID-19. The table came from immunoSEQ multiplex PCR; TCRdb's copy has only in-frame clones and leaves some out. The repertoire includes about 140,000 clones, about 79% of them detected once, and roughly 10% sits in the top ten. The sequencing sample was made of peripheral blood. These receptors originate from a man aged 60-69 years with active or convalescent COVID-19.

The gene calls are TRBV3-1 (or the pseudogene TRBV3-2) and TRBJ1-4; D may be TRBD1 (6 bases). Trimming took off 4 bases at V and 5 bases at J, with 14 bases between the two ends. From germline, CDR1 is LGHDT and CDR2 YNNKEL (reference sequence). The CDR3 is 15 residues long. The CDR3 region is CASSPGGQNNEKLFF. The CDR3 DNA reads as TGTGCCAGCAGCCCCGGTGGACAGAACAATGAAAAACTGTTTTTT.

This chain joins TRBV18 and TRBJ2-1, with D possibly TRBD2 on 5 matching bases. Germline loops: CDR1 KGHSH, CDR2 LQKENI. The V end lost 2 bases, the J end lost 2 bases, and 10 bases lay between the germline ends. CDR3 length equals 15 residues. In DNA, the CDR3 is TGTGCCAGCTCACCAAGTAAGAGGGCCTACAATGAGCAGTTCTTC. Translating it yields CASSPSKRAYNEQFF.

CDR3 sequence: CASSYTDTRGNTIYF. In DNA form, the CDR3 reads TGTGCCAGCAGCTATACTGATACTCGTGGAAACACCATATATTTT. This rearrangement joins TRBV11-2 to TRBJ1-3; D ambiguous. The V and J ends lost 4 bases and 3 bases respectively, with 13 bases between them. Germline V gives CDR1 SGHAT, CDR2 FQNNGV. The CDR3 runs to 15 residues.

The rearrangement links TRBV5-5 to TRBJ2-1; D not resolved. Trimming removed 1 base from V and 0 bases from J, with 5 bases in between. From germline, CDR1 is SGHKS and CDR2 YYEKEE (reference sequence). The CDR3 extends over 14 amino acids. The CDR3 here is CASSLIASYNEQFF. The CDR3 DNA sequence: TGTGCCAGCAGCTTGATAGCCTCCTACAATGAGCAGTTCTTC.

The CDR3 spells CASSFTAGGIWNEQFF. The CDR3 DNA reads as TGTGCCAGCAGCTTCACGGCCGGCGGGATTTGGAATGAGCAGTTCTTC. This chain joins TRBV11-3 and TRBJ2-1, with a possible D match to TRBD2 (6 bases). The V gene lost 3 bases and the J gene lost 7 bases, with 19 bases spanning the gap. Germline V gives CDR1 SGHNT, CDR2 YENEEA. This CDR3 has 16 amino acids.

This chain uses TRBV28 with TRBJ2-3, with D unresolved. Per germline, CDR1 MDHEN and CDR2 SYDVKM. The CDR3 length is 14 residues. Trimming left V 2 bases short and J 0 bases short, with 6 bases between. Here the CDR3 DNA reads TGTGCCAGCAGTTTAATTAGTAGCACAGATACGCAGTATTTT. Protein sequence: CASSLISSTDTQYF.

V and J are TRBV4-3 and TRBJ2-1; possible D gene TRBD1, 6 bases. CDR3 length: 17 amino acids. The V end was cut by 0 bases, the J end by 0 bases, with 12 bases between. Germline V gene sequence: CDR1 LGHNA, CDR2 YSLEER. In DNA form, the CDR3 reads TGCGCCAGCAGCCAAGAAGTTCGAGGGGGCTCCTACAATGAGCAGTTCTTC. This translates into CASSQEVRGGSYNEQFF.

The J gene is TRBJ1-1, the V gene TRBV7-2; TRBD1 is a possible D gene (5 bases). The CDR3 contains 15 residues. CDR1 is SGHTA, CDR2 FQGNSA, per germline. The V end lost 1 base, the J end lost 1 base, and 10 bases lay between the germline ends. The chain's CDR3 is CASSLVPRANTEAFF. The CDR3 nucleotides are TGTGCCAGCAGCTTAGTTCCCAGGGCGAACACTGAAGCTTTCTTT.

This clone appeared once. This CDR3 is CASSFVNTEAFF. The CDR3 region has the DNA TGTGCCAGCAGCTTCGTGAACACTGAAGCTTTCTTT. This sequence joins TRBV5-6 and TRBJ1-1, with D unresolved. The germline CDR1 and CDR2 sequences are SGHDT and YYEEEE. The CDR3 consists of 12 residues. Trimming cost V 2 bases and J 0 bases, with 2 bases left between them. Drawing the rest from reference TRBV5-6 and TRBJ1-1, the complete variable domain is DAGVTQSPTHLIKTRGQQVTLRCSPKSGHDTVSWYQQALGQGPQFIFQYYEEEERQRGNFPDRFSGHQFPNYSSELNVNALLLGDSALYLCASSFVNTEAFFGQGTRLTVV.

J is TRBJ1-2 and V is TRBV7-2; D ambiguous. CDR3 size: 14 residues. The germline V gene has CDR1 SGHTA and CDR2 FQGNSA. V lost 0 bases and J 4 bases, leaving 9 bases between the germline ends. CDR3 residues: CASSLAPPSYGYTF. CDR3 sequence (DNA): TGTGCCAGCAGCTTAGCCCCCCCCAGCTATGGCTACACCTTC.

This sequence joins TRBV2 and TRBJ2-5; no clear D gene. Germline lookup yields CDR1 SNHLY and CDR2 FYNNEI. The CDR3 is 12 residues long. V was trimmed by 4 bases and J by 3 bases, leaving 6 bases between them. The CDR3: CASSGEKETQYF. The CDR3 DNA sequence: TGTGCCAGCAGTGGAGAAAAAGAGACCCAGTACTTC.

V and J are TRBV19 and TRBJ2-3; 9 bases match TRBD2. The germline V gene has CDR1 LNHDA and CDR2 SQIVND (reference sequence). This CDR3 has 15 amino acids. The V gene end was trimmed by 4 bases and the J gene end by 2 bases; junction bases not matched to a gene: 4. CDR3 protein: CASSTSGDYTDTQYF. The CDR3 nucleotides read TGTGCCAGTAGTACTAGCGGGGACTACACAGATACGCAGTATTTT. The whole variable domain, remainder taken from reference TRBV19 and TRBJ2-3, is DGGITQSPKYLFRKEGQNVTLSCEQNLNHDAMYWYRQDPGQGLRLIYYSQIVNDFQKGDIAEGYSVSREKKESFPLTVTSAQKNPTAFYLCASSTSGDYTDTQYFGPGTRLTVL.

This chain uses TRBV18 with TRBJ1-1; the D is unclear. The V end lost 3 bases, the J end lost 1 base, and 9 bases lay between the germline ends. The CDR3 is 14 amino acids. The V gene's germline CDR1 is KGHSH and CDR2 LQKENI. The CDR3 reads CASSPPGRNTEAFF. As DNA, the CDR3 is TGTGCCAGCTCACCCCCGGGTAGGAACACTGAAGCTTTCTTT.

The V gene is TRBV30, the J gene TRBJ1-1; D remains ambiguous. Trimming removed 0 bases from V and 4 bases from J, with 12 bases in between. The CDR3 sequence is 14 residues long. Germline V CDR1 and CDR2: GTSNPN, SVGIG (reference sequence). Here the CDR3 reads CAWSVRGLGTEAFF. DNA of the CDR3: TGTGCCTGGAGTGTGAGAGGGCTGGGCACTGAAGCTTTCTTT.

The CDR3 DNA follows: TGTGCCAGTAGTCCAGGGGGGATTCCCGACTATGGCTACACCTTC. This encodes CASSPGGIPDYGYTF. This rearrangement joins TRBV19 to TRBJ1-2, with 7 bases identical to TRBD1. The CDR3 extends over 15 amino acids. Germline trimming cut 5 bases from V and 3 bases from J; bases unmatched to any gene: 9. Germline V CDR1 and CDR2: LNHDA, SQIVND (reference sequence).

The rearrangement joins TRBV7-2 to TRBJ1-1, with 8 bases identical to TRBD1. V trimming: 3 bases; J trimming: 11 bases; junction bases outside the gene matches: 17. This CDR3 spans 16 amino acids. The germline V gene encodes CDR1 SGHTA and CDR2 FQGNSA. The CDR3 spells CASSFLTDREDPGAFF. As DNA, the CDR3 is TGTGCCAGCAGCTTTTTAACGGACAGGGAGGATCCGGGGGCTTTCTTT.